A single sample is the source of the 27 T cell receptor beta chains below, sequenced in a study of T cells after yellow fever vaccination. TCRdb ran MiXCR on the 5' RACE reads and lists one entry per CDR3 protein. The repertoire includes 300,000 to 450,000 distinct CDR3 sequences, roughly 6.1% of them detected once, and approximately 15% sits in the top ten. This material consisted of PBMCs, taken 5 days after the yellow fever booster vaccination. These receptors were obtained from a man aged 25-40 years who received the YFV17D yellow fever vaccine.

This clonotype was seen repeatedly, ten times or more. CDR3 coding DNA: TGTGCCAGCACCCCGACTAGCGGGAGGAAAGATACGCAGTATTTT. Amino acid sequence: CASTPTSGRKDTQYF. The genes are TRBV7-8 and TRBJ2-3; 13 positions agree with TRBD2. The CDR3 covers 15 residues. Germline loops: CDR1 SGHVS, CDR2 FQNEAQ. Unmatched junction bases numbered 6, after V lost 7 bases and J lost 5 bases.

This clonotype was observed many times. The chain employs TRBV9 and TRBJ2-5, with D tentatively TRBD2 (6 bases). In germline, CDR1 is SGDLS, CDR2 YYNGEE. V gave up 4 bases and J gave up 2 bases, with 9 bases separating them. There are 13 residues in the CDR3. CDR3 loop: CASSRGLQETQYF. CDR3 DNA: TGTGCCAGCAGCAGGGGACTTCAAGAGACCCAGTACTTC.

This clonotype came up many times. This chain joins TRBV19 and TRBJ1-5; D uncertain. Deletions cut 3 bases from V and 4 bases from J, with 10 bases between. This CDR3 contains 14 residues. Germline CDR1 and CDR2: LNHDA and SQIVND (reference sequence). CDR3 region: CASSIEGGNQPQHF. CDR3 coding DNA: TGTGCCAGTAGTATTGAGGGAGGTAATCAGCCCCAGCATTTT.

Points on this clonotype: One junction end does not reproduce the germline sequence, and a read error may be involved. CDR3 loop: CASSTGGYTEALF. In DNA form, the CDR3 reads TGCGCCAGCAGCACAGGGGGTTACACTGAAGCTCTCTTT. The J gene is TRBJ1-1, the V gene TRBV5-1, with 8 bases identical to TRBD1. From germline, CDR1 is SGHRS and CDR2 YFSETQ. The CDR3 has 13 residues.

This clonotype was counted many times. The V call is TRBV11-3, the J call TRBJ2-3; D is uncertain. Between the trimmed V and J ends, which lost 1 base and 6 bases, there was a span of 8 bases. The CDR3 is made up of 13 amino acids. Germline CDR1 is SGHNT and CDR2 is YENEEA. The CDR3 sequence: CASSLVPSDTQYF. The CDR3 nucleotides read TGTGCCAGCAGCTTAGTACCTTCCGATACGCAGTATTTT.

This clonotype came up many times. The V gene is TRBV29-1, the J gene TRBJ2-3; D possibly corresponds to TRBD2 (5 bases). The CDR3 totals 13 residues. Deletions cut 7 bases from V and 2 bases from J, with 13 bases between. CDR1 is SQVTM, CDR2 ANQGSEA, per germline. The CDR3 DNA is TGCAGCGGGTTGAGCGGAGTCACAGATACGCAGTATTTT. Its protein is CSGLSGVTDTQYF.

This clonotype occurred a few times. This chain connects TRBV10-2 to TRBJ2-3; 8 bases fit TRBD2. Germline V CDR1 and CDR2: WSHSY, SAAADI. The CDR3 extends over 17 amino acids. V lost 0 bases to trimming and J lost 0 bases; unmatched junction nucleotides: 5. CDR3 sequence reads: CASSESSGSASTDTQYF. Written as DNA, the CDR3 is TGCGCCAGCAGTGAGTCGAGCGGGAGTGCTAGCACAGATACGCAGTATTTT.

This clonotype came up many times. J is TRBJ2-5 and V is TRBV7-2; unclear D gene. Germline CDR1 SGHTA, CDR2 FQGNSA. The CDR3 sequence is 15 residues long. The V end lost 3 bases, the J end lost 0 bases, and 11 bases lay between the germline ends. In nucleotides, the CDR3 is TGTGCCAGCAGCTTCCCTACAGCGTACCAAGAGACCCAGTACTTC. This translates into CASSFPTAYQETQYF. The full variable domain, completed using reference TRBV7-2 and TRBJ2-5, is GAGVSQSPSNKVTEKGKDVELRCDPISGHTALYWYRQSLGQGLEFLIYFQGNSAPDKSGLPSDRFSAERTGGSVSTLTIQRTQQEDSAVYLCASSFPTAYQETQYFGPGTRLLVL.

A few counts support this clonotype. This chain links TRBV5-1 with TRBJ2-3, with TRBD2 identical over 7 bases. Trimming removed 4 bases from V and 0 bases from J; junction bases left unmatched: 8. The CDR3 runs to 16 residues. CDR1 and CDR2 (germline): SGHRS, YFSETQ. The DNA of the CDR3 is TGCGCCAGCAGCGTAGCTAGCGGTGCTAGCACAGATACGCAGTATTTT. It yields the protein CASSVASGASTDTQYF.

There are many counts of this clonotype. This chain uses TRBV5-1 with TRBJ1-1; 8 nucleotides line up with TRBD1. With V trimmed by 4 bases and J by 6 bases, 8 bases remained unmatched. Germline CDR1 reads SGHRS; CDR2 reads YFSETQ. This CDR3 spans 14 amino acids. Written as DNA, the CDR3 is TGCGCCAGCAGCACTGGACAGGGCCGGGCTGAAGCTTTCTTT. This codes for CASSTGQGRAEAFF. The full variable domain, with the rest looked up from reference TRBV5-1 and TRBJ1-1, is KAGVTQTPRYLIKTRGQQVTLSCSPISGHRSVSWYQQTPGQGLQFLFEYFSETQRNKGNFPGRFSGRQFSNSRSEMNVSTLELGDSALYLCASSTGQGRAEAFFGQGTRLTVV.

This clonotype was seen at least ten times. The chain links TRBV12-3 or TRBV12-4 to TRBJ2-3; tentatively, D is TRBD2 (6 bases). The V and J ends lost 2 bases and 6 bases respectively, with 15 bases between them. This CDR3 is built from 15 residues. CDR3 protein: CASSLSLASKDTQYF. The CDR3 coding sequence is TGTGCCAGCAGTTTATCCCTAGCGAGTAAGGATACGCAGTATTTT.

This clonotype came up many times. The genes are TRBV6-5 and TRBJ2-5; 7 nucleotides match TRBD2. Losses at the gene ends were 1 base for V and 5 bases for J; bases not matched to a gene: 4. This CDR3 spans 14 amino acids. CDR1 is MNHEY and CDR2 is SVGAGI in the germline V gene. The CDR3 coding sequence is TGTGCCAGCAGTTACTTCGCGGGAGTGGAGACCCAGTACTTC. It codes for CASSYFAGVETQYF.

This clonotype was seen ten or more times. The junction shows a germline mismatch at one end, possibly a read error. The CDR3 reads CASSPTGNSGYTF. CDR3 in DNA: TGTGCCAGCAGCCCGACCGGGAACTCTGGCTACACCTTC. This chain connects TRBV5-5 to TRBJ1-2, with D uncertain. This CDR3 is built from 13 residues. Germline V gives CDR1 SGHKS, CDR2 YYEKEE (reference sequence). Full variable domain (remainder filled in from reference TRBV5-5 and TRBJ1-2): DAGVTQSPTHLIKTRGQQVTLRCSPISGHKSVSWYQQVLGQGPQFIFQYYEKEERGRGNFPDRFSARQFPNYSSELNVNALLLGDSALYLCASSPTGNSGYTFGSGTRLTVV.

The J gene is TRBJ2-5, the V gene TRBV7-6, with D unresolved. The V end was cut by 5 bases, the J end by 1 base, with 11 bases between. The germline V gene encodes CDR1 SGHVS and CDR2 FNYEAQ. The CDR3 sequence is 14 residues long. DNA of the CDR3: TGTGCCAGCAGCAAAGGGTCGAGCCAAGAGACCCAGTACTTC. Protein sequence: CASSKGSSQETQYF.

The chain joins TRBV12-3 or TRBV12-4 to TRBJ2-3; TRBD1 matches 7 bases. The CDR3 consists of 14 residues. V lost 5 bases, J lost 7 bases, and 9 bases stayed unmatched. The DNA for the CDR3 is TGTGCCAGCAGTACCCAAAACAGGGGTAATACGCAGTATTTT. Translation: CASSTQNRGNTQYF.

The V and J genes are TRBV10-3 and TRBJ1-5, with D unresolved. There are 13 residues in the CDR3. Germline-derived CDR1 and CDR2 are ENHRY and SYGVKD. V was shortened by 7 bases and J by 6 bases, with 13 bases between the two germline ends. CDR3 region: CAIMRQEGQPQHF. The CDR3, as DNA: TGTGCCATCATGAGGCAGGAAGGTCAGCCCCAGCATTTT.

This clonotype was seen more than once but under ten times. This chain joins TRBV11-1 and TRBJ2-1, with 9 bases that match TRBD1. In germline, CDR1 is SGHAT, CDR2 FQDESV (reference sequence). The V gene end was trimmed by 4 bases and the J gene end by 6 bases; junction bases not matched to a gene: 1. CDR3 length equals 13 residues. CDR3 protein: CASSSDRGNEQFF. In DNA form, the CDR3 reads TGTGCCAGCAGCTCGGACAGGGGCAATGAGCAGTTCTTC.

The rearrangement links TRBV28 to TRBJ2-1; D is unresolved. Trimming stripped 3 bases from V and 0 bases from J, with 9 bases between. This CDR3 is 15 amino acids long. Germline CDR1 reads MDHEN; CDR2 reads SYDVKM. The CDR3 sequence: CASSFTDLSYNEQFF. The CDR3 nucleotides are TGTGCCAGCAGTTTTACGGACCTCTCCTACAATGAGCAGTTCTTC.

This clonotype was counted many times. The rearrangement links TRBV6-2 or TRBV6-3 to TRBJ2-2, with D perhaps TRBD2 (6 bases). Per germline, CDR1 MNHEY and CDR2 SVGEGT. The CDR3 is 17 residues long. The V and J ends lost 0 bases and 3 bases respectively, with 14 bases between them. This CDR3 is CASSYSPRAGYTGELFF. CDR3 DNA sequence: TGTGCCAGCAGTTACTCACCCAGAGCGGGTTACACCGGGGAGCTGTTTTTT.

A few counts support this clonotype. V and J are TRBV5-4 and TRBJ2-1; 7 bases fit TRBD2. Trimming took 7 bases from V and 6 from J; bases not matched to a gene: 16. This CDR3 region has 16 residues. Germline loops: CDR1 SGHNT, CDR2 YYREEE (reference sequence). The CDR3 sequence is CASHFDVGRASNEQFF. The CDR3 region has the DNA TGTGCCAGCCACTTTGACGTAGGGAGGGCCTCCAATGAGCAGTTCTTC.

This chain uses TRBV19 with TRBJ2-2, with TRBD2 matching 7 bases. V was pared by 3 bases and J by 6 bases, with 7 bases of the junction left unmatched. From germline, CDR1 is LNHDA and CDR2 SQIVND (reference sequence). This CDR3 contains 15 residues. The DNA of the CDR3 is TGTGCCAGTAGTATCGGACTAGAGTTGGCCGGGGAGCTGTTTTTT. It is translated as CASSIGLELAGELFF. The whole variable domain, filled in from reference TRBV19 and TRBJ2-2, reads DGGITQSPKYLFRKEGQNVTLSCEQNLNHDAMYWYRQDPGQGLRLIYYSQIVNDFQKGDIAEGYSVSREKKESFPLTVTSAQKNPTAFYLCASSIGLELAGELFFGEGSRLTVL.

At least ten counts were recorded for this clonotype. The chain recombines TRBV10-3 with TRBJ2-5; no firm D call. The V gene lost 6 bases and the J gene lost 3 bases, with 8 bases spanning the gap. In germline, CDR1 is ENHRY, CDR2 SYGVKD. The CDR3 is made up of 12 amino acids. In DNA, the CDR3 is TGTGCCATCAGCAACTCAAAAGAGACCCAGTACTTC. Its protein product is CAISNSKETQYF.

This sequence joins TRBV20-1 and TRBJ2-7; D ambiguous. CDR1 and CDR2 from the germline V gene are DFQATT and SNEGSKA (reference sequence). The ends were cut back, 0 bases at V and 5 bases at J, with 17 bases in the middle. This CDR3 has 15 residues. The CDR3 protein is CSARDLRELGDEQYF. The CDR3 DNA reads as TGCAGTGCTAGAGATCTACGAGAATTGGGCGACGAGCAGTACTTC.

At least ten counts were recorded for this clonotype. V gene TRBV10-3 combines with J gene TRBJ2-3; D may be TRBD2 (6 bases). The CDR3 consists of 10 residues. V was shortened by 9 bases and J by 5 bases, with 6 bases between the two germline ends. Germline CDR1 and CDR2: ENHRY and SYGVKD. Written as DNA, the CDR3 is TGTGCCATGGGACTAGATACGCAGTATTTT. It is translated as CAMGLDTQYF.

J is TRBJ1-1 and V is TRBV18, with 7 bases lining up with TRBD1. CDR1 is KGHSH and CDR2 is LQKENI in the germline V gene. With 6 bases clipped from V and 5 bases from J, the junction kept 9 bases outside the gene matches. This CDR3 is built from 14 residues. DNA for the CDR3: TGTGCCAGCTCGCCTACGACAGGGTATACTGAAGCTTTCTTT. It is translated as CASSPTTGYTEAFF. Combining the CDR3 with reference TRBV18 and TRBJ1-1 gives the whole variable domain NAGVMQNPRHLVRRRGQEARLRCSPMKGHSHVYWYRQLPEEGLKFMVYLQKENIIDESGMPKERFSAEFPKEGPSILRIQQVVRGDSAAYFCASSPTTGYTEAFFGQGTRLTVV.

In this sample, this clonotype turned up a few times. The rearrangement uses TRBV20-1 and TRBJ2-7; TRBD2 is a possible D gene (5 bases). Germline V gives CDR1 DFQATT, CDR2 SNEGSKA (reference sequence). CDR3 length: 16 amino acids. Trimming took 6 bases from V and 2 from J, leaving 23 bases between them. This chain's CDR3 is CSAPPAGADPPYEQYF. The CDR3 region has the DNA TGCAGTGCCCCCCCCGCTGGAGCGGACCCTCCCTACGAGCAGTACTTC.

In its sample, this clonotype was seen a few times. This chain joins TRBV5-1 and TRBJ2-5, with 9 nucleotides matching TRBD1. J gave up 1 base and V 0 bases, and 1 base lay outside the gene matches. Germline assignment: CDR1 SGHRS and CDR2 YFSETQ. The CDR3 is 15 residues long. Written as DNA, the CDR3 is TGCGCCAGCAGCTTGGGGGACAGGGCCCAAGAGACCCAGTACTTC. It is translated as CASSLGDRAQETQYF. Filled out from reference TRBV5-1 and TRBJ2-5, the complete variable domain reads KAGVTQTPRYLIKTRGQQVTLSCSPISGHRSVSWYQQTPGQGLQFLFEYFSETQRNKGNFPGRFSGRQFSNSRSEMNVSTLELGDSALYLCASSLGDRAQETQYFGPGTRLLVL.